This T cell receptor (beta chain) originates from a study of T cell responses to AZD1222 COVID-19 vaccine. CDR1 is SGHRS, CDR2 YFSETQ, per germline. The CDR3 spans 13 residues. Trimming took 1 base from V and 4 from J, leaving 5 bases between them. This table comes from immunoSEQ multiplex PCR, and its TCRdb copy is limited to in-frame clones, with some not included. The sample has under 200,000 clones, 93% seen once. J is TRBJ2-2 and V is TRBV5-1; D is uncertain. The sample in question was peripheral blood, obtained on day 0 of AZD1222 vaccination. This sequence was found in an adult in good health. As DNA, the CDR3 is TGCGCCAGCAGCTTGCGAACCACCGGGGAGCTGTTTTTT. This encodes CASSLRTTGELFF.